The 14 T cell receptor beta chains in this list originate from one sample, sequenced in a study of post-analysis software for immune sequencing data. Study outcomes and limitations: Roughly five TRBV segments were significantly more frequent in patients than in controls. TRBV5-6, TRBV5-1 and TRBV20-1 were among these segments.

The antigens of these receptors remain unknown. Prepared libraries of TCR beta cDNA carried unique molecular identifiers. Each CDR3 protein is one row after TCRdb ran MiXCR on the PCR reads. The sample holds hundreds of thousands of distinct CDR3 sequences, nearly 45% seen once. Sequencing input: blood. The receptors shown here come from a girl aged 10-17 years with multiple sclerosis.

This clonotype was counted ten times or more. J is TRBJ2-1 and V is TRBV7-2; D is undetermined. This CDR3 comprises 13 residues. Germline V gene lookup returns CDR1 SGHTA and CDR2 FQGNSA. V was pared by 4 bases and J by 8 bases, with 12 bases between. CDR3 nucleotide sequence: TGTGCCAGCAGCTACGTGGGCCGCGATGAGCAGTTCTTC. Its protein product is CASSYVGRDEQFF.

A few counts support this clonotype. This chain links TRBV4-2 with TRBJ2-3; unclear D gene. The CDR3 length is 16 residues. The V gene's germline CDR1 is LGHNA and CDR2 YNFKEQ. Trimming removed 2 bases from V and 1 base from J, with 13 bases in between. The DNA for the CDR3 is TGTGCCAGCAGCCAAACAGAGCGTGGTGGCACAGATACGCAGTATTTT. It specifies CASSQTERGGTDTQYF.

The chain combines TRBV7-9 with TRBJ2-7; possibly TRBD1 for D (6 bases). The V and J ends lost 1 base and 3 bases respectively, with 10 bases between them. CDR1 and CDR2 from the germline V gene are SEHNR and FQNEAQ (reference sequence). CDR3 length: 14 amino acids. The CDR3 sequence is CASSLGEGGYEQYF. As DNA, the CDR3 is TGTGCCAGCAGCTTAGGCGAAGGGGGCTACGAGCAGTACTTC.

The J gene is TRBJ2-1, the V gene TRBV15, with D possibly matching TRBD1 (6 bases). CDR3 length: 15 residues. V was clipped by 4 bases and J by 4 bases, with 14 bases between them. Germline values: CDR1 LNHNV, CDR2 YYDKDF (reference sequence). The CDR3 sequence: CATSIDRPEYNEQFF. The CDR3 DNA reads TGTGCCACCAGCATAGACAGGCCCGAGTACAATGAGCAGTTCTTC.

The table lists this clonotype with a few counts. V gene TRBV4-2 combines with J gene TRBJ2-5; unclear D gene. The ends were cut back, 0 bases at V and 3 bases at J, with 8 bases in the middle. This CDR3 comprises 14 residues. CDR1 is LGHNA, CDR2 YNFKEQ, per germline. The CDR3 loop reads CASSQDVREETQYF. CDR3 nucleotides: TGTGCCAGCAGCCAAGATGTTAGAGAAGAGACCCAGTACTTC.

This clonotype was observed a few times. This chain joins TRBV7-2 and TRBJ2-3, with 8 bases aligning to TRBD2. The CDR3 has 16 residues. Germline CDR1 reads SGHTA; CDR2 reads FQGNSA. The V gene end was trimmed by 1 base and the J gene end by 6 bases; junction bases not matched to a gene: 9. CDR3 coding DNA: TGTGCCAGCAGCTTAGACAGAGAAGCGGGAGCGGATACGCAGTATTTT. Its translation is CASSLDREAGADTQYF.

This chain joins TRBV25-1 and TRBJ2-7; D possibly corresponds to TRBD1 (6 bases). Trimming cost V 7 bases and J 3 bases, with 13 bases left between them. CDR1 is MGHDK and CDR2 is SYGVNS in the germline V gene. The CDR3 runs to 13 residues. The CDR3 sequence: CASIDDRYYEQYF. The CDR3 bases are TGTGCCAGCATTGATGACAGGTACTACGAGCAGTACTTC.

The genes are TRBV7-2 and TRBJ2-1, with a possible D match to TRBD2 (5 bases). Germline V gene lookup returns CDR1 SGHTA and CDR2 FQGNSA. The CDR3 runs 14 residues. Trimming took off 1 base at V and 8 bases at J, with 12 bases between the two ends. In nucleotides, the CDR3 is TGTGCCAGCAGCTTAGGACTTCGTAGCGATGAGCAGTTCTTC. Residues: CASSLGLRSDEQFF.

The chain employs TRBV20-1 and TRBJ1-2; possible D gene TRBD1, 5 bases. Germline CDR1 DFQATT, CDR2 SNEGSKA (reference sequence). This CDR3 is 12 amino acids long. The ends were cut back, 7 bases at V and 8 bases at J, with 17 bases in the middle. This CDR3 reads CSVSAGSGGYTF. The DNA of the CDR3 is TGCAGTGTCTCGGCAGGGTCCGGAGGCTACACCTTC.

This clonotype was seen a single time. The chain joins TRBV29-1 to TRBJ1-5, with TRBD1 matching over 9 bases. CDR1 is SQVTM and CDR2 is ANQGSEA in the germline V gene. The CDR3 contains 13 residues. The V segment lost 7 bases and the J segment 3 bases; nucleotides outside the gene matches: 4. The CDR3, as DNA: TGCAGCGCGCGACAGGGGGTCAATCAGCCCCAGCATTTT. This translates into CSARQGVNQPQHF.

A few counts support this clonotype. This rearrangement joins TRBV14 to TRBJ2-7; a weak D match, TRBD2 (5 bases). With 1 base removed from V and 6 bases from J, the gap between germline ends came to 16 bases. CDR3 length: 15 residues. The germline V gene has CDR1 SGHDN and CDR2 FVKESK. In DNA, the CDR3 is TGTGCCAGCAGCCAAGTGGGCGGGTATCGGAGCGAGCAGTACTTC. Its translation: CASSQVGGYRSEQYF.

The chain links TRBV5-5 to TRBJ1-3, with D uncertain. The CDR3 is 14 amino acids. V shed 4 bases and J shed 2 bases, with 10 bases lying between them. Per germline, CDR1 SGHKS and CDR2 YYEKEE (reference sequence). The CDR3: CASSPSSAGNTIYF. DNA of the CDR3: TGTGCCAGCAGCCCCTCCTCAGCTGGAAACACCATATATTTT.

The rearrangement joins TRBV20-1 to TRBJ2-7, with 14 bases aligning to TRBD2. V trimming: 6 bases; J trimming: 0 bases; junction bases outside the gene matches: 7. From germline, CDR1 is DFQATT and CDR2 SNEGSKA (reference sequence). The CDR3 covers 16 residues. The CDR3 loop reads CSATGLAGGTSYEQYF. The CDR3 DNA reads TGCAGTGCCACAGGACTAGCGGGAGGAACCTCCTACGAGCAGTACTTC.

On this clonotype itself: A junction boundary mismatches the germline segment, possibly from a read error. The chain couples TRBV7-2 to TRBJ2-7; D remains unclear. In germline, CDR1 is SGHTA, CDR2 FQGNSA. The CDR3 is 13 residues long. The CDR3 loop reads CANSLATAYEQYF. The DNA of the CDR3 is TGTGCCAACAGCTTAGCTACAGCCTACGAGCAGTACTTC.